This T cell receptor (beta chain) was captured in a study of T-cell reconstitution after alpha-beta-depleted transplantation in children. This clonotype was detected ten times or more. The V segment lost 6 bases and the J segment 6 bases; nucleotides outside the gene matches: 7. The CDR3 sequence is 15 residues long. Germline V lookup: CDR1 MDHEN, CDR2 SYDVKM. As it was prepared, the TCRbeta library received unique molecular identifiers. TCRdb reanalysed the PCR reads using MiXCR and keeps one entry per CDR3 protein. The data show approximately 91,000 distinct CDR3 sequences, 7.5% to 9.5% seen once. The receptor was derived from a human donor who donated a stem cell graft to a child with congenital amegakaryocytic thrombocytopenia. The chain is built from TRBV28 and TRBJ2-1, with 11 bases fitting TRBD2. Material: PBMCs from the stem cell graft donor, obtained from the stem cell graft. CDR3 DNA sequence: TGTGCCAGCAGGTGGGGGCTAGCGGGAGGCAATGAGCAGTTCTTC. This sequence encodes CASRWGLAGGNEQFF.